This T cell receptor beta chain was identified during a study of T cell responses to AZD1222 COVID-19 vaccine. Whole-study context: Pooled together were second doses at about 4 or about 12 weeks.

Study findings and constraints: A rise in Spike-specific TCR breadth and depth followed two AZD1222 doses. As reported, nearly half of all spike-specific TCRs target variant regions that are unmutated.

Assay: immunoSEQ multiplex PCR; the TCRdb copy retains only in-frame clones and omits some. Found here are roughly 110,000 clones, 75% to 90% of them singletons; the top ten hold 5% to 6%. With regard to this clone: What it recognizes is unknown.

The TCR originated in an adult in good health. Sample: peripheral blood, taken on day 0 of AZD1222 vaccination.

CDR3 DNA sequence: TGTGCCAGCAGTTTTATCCAGGGGAAGGGAGATACGCAGTATTTT. Encoded protein: CASSFIQGKGDTQYF. The V gene is TRBV28, the J gene TRBJ2-3; tentatively, D is TRBD1 (6 bases). The CDR3 sequence is 15 residues long. Germline CDR1 is MDHEN and CDR2 is SYDVKM. V lost 3 bases and J lost 5, with 15 bases in between.